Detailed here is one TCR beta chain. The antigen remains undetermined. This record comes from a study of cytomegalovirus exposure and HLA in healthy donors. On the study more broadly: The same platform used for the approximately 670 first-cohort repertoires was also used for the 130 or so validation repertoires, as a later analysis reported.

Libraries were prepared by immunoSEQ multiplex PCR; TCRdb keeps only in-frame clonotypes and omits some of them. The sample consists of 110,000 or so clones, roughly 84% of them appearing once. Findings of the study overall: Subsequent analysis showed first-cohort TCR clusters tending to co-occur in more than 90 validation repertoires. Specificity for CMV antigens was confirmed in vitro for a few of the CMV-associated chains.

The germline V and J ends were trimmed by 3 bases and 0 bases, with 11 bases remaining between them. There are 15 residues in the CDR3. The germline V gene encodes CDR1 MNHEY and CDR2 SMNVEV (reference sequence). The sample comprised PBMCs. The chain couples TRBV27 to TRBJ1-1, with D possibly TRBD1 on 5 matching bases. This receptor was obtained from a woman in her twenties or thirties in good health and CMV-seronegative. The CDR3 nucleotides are TGTGCCAGCAGTTTGAACGGAGGGGTGAACACTGAAGCTTTCTTT. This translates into CASSLNGGVNTEAFF.